This TCR beta chain emerged from a study of metastatic and nonmetastatic thyroid tumors (TCRdb year 2020). About the full investigation: Repertoires were compared across peripheral blood and tumor or nodule tissue samples from malignant and benign thyroid patients. Points the paper makes about the study in general: TCR beta diversity was reported as significantly higher in malignant tumors than in benign nodules, in both blood and tumor samples.

No patient had received any treatment before thyroid surgery. Patient clinical samples collected from the early 2010s to the late 2010s were retrospectively analysed using T-cell receptor beta sequencing. This clone showed up many times. What antigen it recognizes has not been identified. No quality values exist for individual bases; no much larger clone is one base distant. The receptor library was made with PCR. Data came from an Illumina HiSeq 4000. High-throughput sequencing was used to profile the CDR3 region of the TCR beta-chain in every patient. In the source study's methods: A classifier to discriminate distant-metastatic papillary thyroid cancer patients was built from CDR3 differences across clinicopathological groups. The Shannon index was used to assess repertoire diversity, and the Morisita-Horn index was used to assess tumor-blood repertoire similarity. In-frame beta chains were kept once TCRdb had trimmed the public reads at Q25 with fastp and called clones with MiXCR. The authors' filters were not applied to this entry. In this sample the table shows over 25,000 clones, around 16% of which occur a single time. The ten largest make up about 4.5% of the sample.

Sequencing was done on a sample of blood. This receptor was taken from a female donor with papillary thyroid cancer or a benign thyroid nodule (not recorded which). Some clones in this sample may be carry-over from other donors' samples.

The sequence in DNA is TGTGCCAGCAGCGACGACAGGGCCATATTCTACAATGAGCAGTTCTTC. This yields the protein CASSDDRAIFYNEQFF. Rearrangement joined TRBV7-9 to TRBJ2-1, and 7 junctional nucleotides match TRBD1. The germline V gene (reference sequence) sets CDR1 to SEHNR and CDR2 to FQNEAQ. V is trimmed back by 5 bases and J by 3 bases, and the junction contains 10 bases that no gene match accounts for. Inclusive of the bounding cysteine and phenylalanine, the CDR3 is 16 residues long. The only DNA kept is the CDR3, 48 bases in frame from the first base.